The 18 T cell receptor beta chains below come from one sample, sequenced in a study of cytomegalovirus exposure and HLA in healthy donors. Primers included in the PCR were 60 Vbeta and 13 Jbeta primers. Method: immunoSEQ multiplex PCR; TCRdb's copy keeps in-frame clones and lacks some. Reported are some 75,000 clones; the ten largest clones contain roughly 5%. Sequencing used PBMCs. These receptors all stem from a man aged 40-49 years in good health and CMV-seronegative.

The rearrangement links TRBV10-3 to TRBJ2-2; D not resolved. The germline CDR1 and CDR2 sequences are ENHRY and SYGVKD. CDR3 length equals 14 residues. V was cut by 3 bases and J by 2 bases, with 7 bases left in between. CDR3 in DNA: TGTGCCATCAGTGATGGCAGTAACACCGGGGAGCTGTTTTTT. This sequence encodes CAISDGSNTGELFF.

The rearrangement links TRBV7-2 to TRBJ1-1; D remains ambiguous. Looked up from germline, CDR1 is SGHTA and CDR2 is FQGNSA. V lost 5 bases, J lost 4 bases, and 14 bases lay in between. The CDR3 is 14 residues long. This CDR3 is CASSLLGGSTEAFF. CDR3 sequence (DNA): TGTGCCAGCAGCCTGTTGGGAGGGAGCACTGAAGCTTTCTTT.

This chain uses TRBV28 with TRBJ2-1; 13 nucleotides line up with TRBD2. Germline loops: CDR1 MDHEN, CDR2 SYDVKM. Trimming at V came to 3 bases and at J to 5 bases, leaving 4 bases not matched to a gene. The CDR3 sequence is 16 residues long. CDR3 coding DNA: TGTGCCAGCAGTTTTGGACTAGCGGGAGTCAACAATGAGCAGTTCTTC. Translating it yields CASSFGLAGVNNEQFF. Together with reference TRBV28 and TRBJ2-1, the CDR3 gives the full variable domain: DVKVTQSSRYLVKRTGEKVFLECVQDMDHENMFWYRQDPGLGLRLIYFSYDVKMKEKGDIPEGYSVSREKKERFSLILESASTNQTSMYLCASSFGLAGVNNEQFFGPGTRLTVL.

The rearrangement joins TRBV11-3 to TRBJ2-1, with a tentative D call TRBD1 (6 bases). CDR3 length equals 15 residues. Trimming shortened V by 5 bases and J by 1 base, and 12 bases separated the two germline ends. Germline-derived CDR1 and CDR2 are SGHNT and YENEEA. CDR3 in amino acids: CASSPERGSYNEQFF. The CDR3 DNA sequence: TGTGCCAGCAGCCCTGAGAGGGGGTCCTACAATGAGCAGTTCTTC.

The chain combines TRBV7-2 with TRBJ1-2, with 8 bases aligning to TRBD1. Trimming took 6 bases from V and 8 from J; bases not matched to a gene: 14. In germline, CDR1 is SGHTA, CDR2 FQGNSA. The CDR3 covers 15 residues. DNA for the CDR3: TGTGCCAGCAGACCCGGGACGGACAGGGCTGGGGGCTACACCTTC. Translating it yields CASRPGTDRAGGYTF.

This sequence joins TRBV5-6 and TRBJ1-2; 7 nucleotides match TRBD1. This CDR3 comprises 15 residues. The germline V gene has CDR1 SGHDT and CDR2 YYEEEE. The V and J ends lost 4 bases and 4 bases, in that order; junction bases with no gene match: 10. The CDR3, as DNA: TGTGCCAGCAGCATACCGGGACAGCTCCTCTATGGCTACACCTTC. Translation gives CASSIPGQLLYGYTF. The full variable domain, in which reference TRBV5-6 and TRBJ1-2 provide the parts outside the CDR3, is DAGVTQSPTHLIKTRGQQVTLRCSPKSGHDTVSWYQQALGQGPQFIFQYYEEEERQRGNFPDRFSGHQFPNYSSELNVNALLLGDSALYLCASSIPGQLLYGYTFGSGTRLTVV.

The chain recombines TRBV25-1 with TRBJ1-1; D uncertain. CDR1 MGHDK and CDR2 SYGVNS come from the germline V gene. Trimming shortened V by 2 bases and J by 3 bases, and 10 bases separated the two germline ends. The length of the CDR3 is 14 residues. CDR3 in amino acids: CASSETGLYTEAFF. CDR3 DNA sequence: TGTGCCAGCAGTGAAACGGGTTTGTACACTGAAGCTTTCTTT.

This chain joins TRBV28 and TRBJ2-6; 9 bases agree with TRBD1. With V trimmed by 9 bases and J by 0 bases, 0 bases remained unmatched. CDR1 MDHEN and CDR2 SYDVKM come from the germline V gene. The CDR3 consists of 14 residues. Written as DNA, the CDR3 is TGTGCCAGGACAGGGGGCTCTGGGGCCAACGTCCTGACTTTC. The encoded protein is CARTGGSGANVLTF.

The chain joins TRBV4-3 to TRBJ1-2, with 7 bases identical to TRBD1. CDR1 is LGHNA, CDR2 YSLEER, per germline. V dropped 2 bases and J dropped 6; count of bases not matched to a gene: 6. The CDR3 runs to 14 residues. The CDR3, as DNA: TGCGCCAGCAGCCAAAGAGACAGGGACCATGGCTACACCTTC. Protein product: CASSQRDRDHGYTF.

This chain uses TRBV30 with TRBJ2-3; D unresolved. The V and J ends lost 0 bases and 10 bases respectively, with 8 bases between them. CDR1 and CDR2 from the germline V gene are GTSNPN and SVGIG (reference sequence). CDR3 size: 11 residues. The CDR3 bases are TGTGCCTGGAGTGTACAGTGGGCGCAGTATTTT. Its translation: CAWSVQWAQYF.

The CDR3 DNA sequence: TGTGCCAGCACCCAACAATGGGGGGGGAACACTGAAGCTTTCTTT. Amino acid sequence: CASTQQWGGNTEAFF. The rearrangement joins TRBV7-2 to TRBJ1-1; D may be TRBD1 (5 bases). Germline CDR1 and CDR2: SGHTA and FQGNSA. This CDR3 has 15 amino acids. Trimming pared 7 bases from V and 1 base from J, leaving 16 bases between.

CDR3: CASSLGQYEKLFF. In DNA, the CDR3 is TGCGCCAGCAGCTTGGGTCAATATGAAAAACTGTTTTTT. The chain employs TRBV5-1 and TRBJ1-4; no definite D call. The CDR3 is 13 residues long. Germline loops: CDR1 SGHRS, CDR2 YFSETQ. Trimming removed 0 bases from V and 6 bases from J, with 6 bases in between.

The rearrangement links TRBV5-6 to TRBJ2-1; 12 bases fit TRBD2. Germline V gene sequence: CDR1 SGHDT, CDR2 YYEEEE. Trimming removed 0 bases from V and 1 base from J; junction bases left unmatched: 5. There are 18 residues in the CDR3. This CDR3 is CASSLGLAGATSYNEQFF. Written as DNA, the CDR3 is TGTGCCAGCAGCTTGGGACTAGCGGGGGCCACATCCTACAATGAGCAGTTCTTC.

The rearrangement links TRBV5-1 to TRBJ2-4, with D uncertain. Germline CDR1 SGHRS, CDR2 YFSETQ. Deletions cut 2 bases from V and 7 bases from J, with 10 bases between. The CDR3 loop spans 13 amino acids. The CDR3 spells CASSFITGNIQYF. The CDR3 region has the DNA TGCGCCAGCAGCTTCATAACCGGGAACATTCAGTACTTC.

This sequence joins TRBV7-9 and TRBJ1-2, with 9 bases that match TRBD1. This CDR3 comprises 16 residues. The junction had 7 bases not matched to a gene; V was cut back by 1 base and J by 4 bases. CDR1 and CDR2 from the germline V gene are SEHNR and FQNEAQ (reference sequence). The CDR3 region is CASSLDRDRAFYGYTF. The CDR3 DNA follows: TGTGCCAGCAGCTTAGATCGGGACAGGGCATTCTATGGCTACACCTTC.

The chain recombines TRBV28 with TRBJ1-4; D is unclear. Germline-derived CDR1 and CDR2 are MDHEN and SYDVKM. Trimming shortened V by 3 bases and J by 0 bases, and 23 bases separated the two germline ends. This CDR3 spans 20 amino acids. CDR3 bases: TGTGCCAGCAGTTTTCTTGGTCTTCTGGGCAGCAGTACAACTAATGAAAAACTGTTTTTT. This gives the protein CASSFLGLLGSSTTNEKLFF.

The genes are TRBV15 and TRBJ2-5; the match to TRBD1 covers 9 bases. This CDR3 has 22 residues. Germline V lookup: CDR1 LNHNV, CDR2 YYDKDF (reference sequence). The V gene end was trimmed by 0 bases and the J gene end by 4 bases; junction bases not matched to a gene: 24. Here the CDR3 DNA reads TGTGCCACCAGCAGAGATCGGGGGACAGGGAATACACGGCATGGGTTGTCAGAGACCCAGTACTTC. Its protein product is CATSRDRGTGNTRHGLSETQYF.

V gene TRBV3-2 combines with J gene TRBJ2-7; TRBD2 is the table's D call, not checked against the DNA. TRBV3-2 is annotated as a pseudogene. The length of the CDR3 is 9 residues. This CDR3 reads CASTLEQYF. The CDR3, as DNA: TGTGCCAGCACCCTCGAGCAGTACTTC.